Listed below are T cell receptor beta chains from one sample, sequenced in a study of OX40 agonist ivuxolimab in advanced cancers. The protocol was immunoSEQ multiplex PCR, while the TCRdb copy is restricted to in-frame clones and leaves out a portion. The sample holds over 85,000 clones, roughly 91% seen once. The input for sequencing was CD4+ or CD8+ T cells sorted from blood, taken in a trial of the OX40 agonist ivuxolimab. Receptors originate from an adult with an advanced solid tumor such as melanoma, head and neck, liver or kidney cancer. The CDR3 runs from the conserved cysteine through the conserved F or W. A D gene is named only where the DNA matches it firmly. Rows give clone size only sometimes, using once, few, many, or a class for an expanded clone.

clone size	J gene	D gene	V gene	CDR3 protein	CDR3 DNA
.	TRBJ2-7	TRBD2	TRBV4-3	CASSQDLETSGSWRRGEQYF	TGCGCCAGCAGCCAAGATCTGGAGACTAGCGGGTCCTGGCGTCGCGGCGAGCAGTACTTC
.	TRBJ2-3	TRBD2	TRBV7-8	CASSLVLAGSGTDTQYF	TGTGCCAGCAGCTTAGTTTTAGCGGGATCGGGCACAGATACGCAGTATTTT
.	TRBJ2-2	.	TRBV5-6	CASSPRVGFNFRITGELFF	TGTGCCAGCAGCCCGAGGGTAGGCTTCAACTTCAGAATCACCGGGGAGCTGTTTTTT
.	TRBJ2-4	TRBD1	TRBV7-3	CASSLTGTGKNIQYF	TGTGCCAGCAGCCTCACCGGGACAGGGAAAAACATTCAGTACTTC
.	TRBJ1-1	.	TRBV30	CAWSGQVNTEAFF	TGTGCCTGGAGTGGGCAGGTGAACACTGAAGCTTTCTTT
.	TRBJ2-1	.	TRBV7-8	CASSLVWGEWAYNEQFF	TGTGCCAGCAGCTTAGTTTGGGGTGAGTGGGCATACAATGAGCAGTTCTTC
.	TRBJ2-2	.	TRBV18	CASSLLATDTGELFF	TGTGCCAGCTCACTACTAGCAACCGACACCGGGGAGCTGTTTTTT
once	TRBJ1-1	TRBD1	TRBV6-6	CASSYGQGGGTEAFF	TGTGCCAGCAGTTACGGACAGGGCGGCGGCACTGAAGCTTTCTTT
once	TRBJ2-7	.	TRBV4-3	CASSQKKLGVGYEQYF	TGCGCCAGCAGCCAAAAGAAGCTAGGGGTCGGCTACGAGCAGTACTTC
.	TRBJ2-3	TRBD2	TRBV2	CASSRGLALLQDTQYF	TGTGCCAGCAGTAGGGGACTAGCGCTTCTTCAAGATACGCAGTATTTT
.	TRBJ2-7	.	TRBV7-2	CASSLARVGGEQYF	TGTGCCAGCAGCTTAGCGCGGGTGGGCGGCGAGCAGTACTTC
.	TRBJ1-2	.	TRBV6-5	CASSRDTFYGYTF	TGTGCCAGCAGCAGAGACACTTTCTATGGCTACACCTTC
.	TRBJ1-5	.	TRBV19	CASSIEREAPYQHF	TGTGCCAGTAGTATAGAAAGGGAAGCTCCGTACCAGCATTTT
few	TRBJ2-3	.	TRBV4-3	CASSQESSSQGGPYSTDTQYF	TGCGCCAGCAGCCAAGAGTCTTCTTCGCAGGGGGGACCTTATAGCACAGATACGCAGTATTTT
.	TRBJ2-2	.	TRBV7-3	CATSSRGNTGELFF	TGTGCCACCTCGTCTAGGGGGAACACCGGGGAGCTGTTTTTT
.	TRBJ1-2	TRBD1	TRBV4-1	CASSQGATGAPYGYTF	TGCGCCAGCAGCCAAGGAGCGACAGGGGCACCCTACGGCTACACCTTC
.	TRBJ1-1	.	TRBV7-8	CASSLGGTPRGAFF	TGTGCCAGCAGCCTAGGGGGGACCCCCAGGGGAGCTTTCTTT
once	TRBJ2-1	TRBD2	TRBV14	CASKGTGGHYYNEQFF	TGTGCCAGCAAGGGGACGGGAGGGCATTACTACAATGAGCAGTTCTTC
.	TRBJ1-2	.	TRBV28	CASRLQGYGYTF	TGTGCCAGCAGGCTTCAGGGCTATGGCTACACCTTC
.	TRBJ2-7	.	TRBV4-2	CASSLGAGSYEQYF	TGTGCCAGCAGCCTTGGCGCCGGGTCCTACGAGCAGTACTTC
.	TRBJ2-7	TRBD1	TRBV6-5	CASSPDRGSYEQYF	TGTGCCAGCAGTCCGGACAGGGGGTCCTACGAGCAGTACTTC